A single T cell receptor beta chain is shown here with its context. This record belongs to a study of T cells in Graves' hyperthyroidism and ophthalmopathy. Using RNA transcripts as the source, TCR beta CDR3 regions were amplified. With the HTBI primer set, the TCR CDR3 went through a first round of RT-PCR. TCRdb reprocessed the multiplex PCR reads via MiXCR and lists one record per CDR3 protein. The table lists approximately 490,000 distinct CDR3 sequences, 20% to 25% of them singletons, with under 55% in the top ten. The length of the CDR3 is 17 residues. Between the trimmed V and J ends, which lost 3 bases and 6 bases, there was a span of 20 bases. CDR1 is LGHDT, CDR2 YNNKEL, per germline (reference sequence).

The chain couples TRBV3-1 to TRBJ2-2; TRBD2 is a possible D gene (6 bases). This TCR was sampled from a woman aged 70-85 years with Graves' ophthalmopathy. The material sequenced was blood. The CDR3 sequence is CASSQVLAFPYAGELFF. CDR3 nucleotide sequence: TGTGCCAGCAGCCAGGTCCTAGCGTTCCCCTATGCCGGGGAGCTGTTTTTT.